The sequence of this TCR beta chain was determined in a study of T cells after yellow fever vaccination. Making TCR cDNA involved 5'RACE template switching, which added UMIs and a universal primer site. One entry per CDR3 protein, called by TCRdb with MiXCR from the 5' RACE reads. The table includes a few hundred thousand distinct CDR3 sequences, around 16% detected once. A few counts support this clonotype. Its antigen is not known. Overall study results and limits: Researchers noted that a small share of clonotypes showed up in both CD4 and CD8 compartments. The booster saw the reappearance of most primary-vaccination clones (roughly 96% CD4, roughly 87% CD8).

The CDR3 runs 18 residues. CDR1 is SGHAT and CDR2 is FQNNGV in the germline V gene. Trimming pared 0 bases from V and 4 bases from J, leaving 21 bases between. V is TRBV11-2 and J is TRBJ2-5; D possibly corresponds to TRBD2 (6 bases). The input for sequencing was PBMCs, taken about 5 days after the first yellow fever vaccination. This TCR was sampled from a man aged 18 to 30 who received the YFV17D yellow fever vaccine. This CDR3 is CASSLDLSGGVRGETQYF. DNA of the CDR3: TGTGCCAGCAGCTTAGATCTAAGTGGCGGGGTGCGCGGAGAGACCCAGTACTTC.